This entry is about one T cell receptor (beta chain). The antigen is unknown. From germline, CDR1 is SQVTM and CDR2 ANQGSEA. The length of the CDR3 is 14 residues. V lost 4 bases, J lost 2 bases, and 12 bases lay in between. Barcoded TCR alpha and TCR beta cDNA libraries with UMIs came from 5'RACE using constant-segment primers. TCRdb reanalysed the 5' RACE reads using MiXCR and keeps one entry per CDR3 protein. The table includes some 120,000 distinct CDR3 sequences, roughly 6% detected once. The sample comes from a study of T-cell memory formation after mild COVID-19. Overall study results and limits: Clones that shrank (day 15 to 85) were balanced CD4/CD8, whereas later expanders leaned CD4+. Of the contracting clones, CD4+ ones lay mainly in CM and EM, and CD8+ ones in EMRA.

The clonotype comes from an adult woman who had mild COVID-19 (a few samples of this study predate the infection). Cell type and time point are not known. Sample: PBMCs or a T cell subset sorted from them (not recorded which). This rearrangement joins TRBV29-1 to TRBJ2-1; D might be TRBD2 (6 bases). Written as DNA, the CDR3 is TGCAGCGTTGGGCTCCTAGCGACCTACAATGAGCAGTTCTTC. The encoded protein is CSVGLLATYNEQFF.